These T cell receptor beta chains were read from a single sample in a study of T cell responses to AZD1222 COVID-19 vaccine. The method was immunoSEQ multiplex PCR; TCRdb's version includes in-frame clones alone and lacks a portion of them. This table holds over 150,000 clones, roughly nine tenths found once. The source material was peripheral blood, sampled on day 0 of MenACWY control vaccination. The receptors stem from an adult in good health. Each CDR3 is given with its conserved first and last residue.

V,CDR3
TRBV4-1,CASSHPDRGVRPQHF
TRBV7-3,CASSPQGLAGEGETQYF
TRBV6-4,CASSDSGGTGFGGYTF
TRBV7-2,CASSDTGPRAFF
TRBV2,CASGPGRYTEAFF
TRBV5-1,CASSPVFVYNEQFF
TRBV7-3,CASSQDRRSPLHF
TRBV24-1,CATSEVATNEKLFF
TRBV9,CASSAQVSTDTQYF
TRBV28,CASSPPNWTGNRGELFF
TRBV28,CASSQVLSNQPQHF
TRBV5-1,CASSLDRTNEKLFF
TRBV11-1,CASSGGLIQFF
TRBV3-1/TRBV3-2,CASSQDCRGTDTQYF
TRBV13,CASSSRVRGHYEQYF
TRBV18,CASSPLIQETQYF
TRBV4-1,CASSQGLARGSGNTIYF
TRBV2,CASSREGNTEAFF
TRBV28,CASSFTGLLHEQFF
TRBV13,CASSATGSGNTIYF
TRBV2,CASIGSRVQETQYF
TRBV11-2,CASSSEEAWARNNEQFF
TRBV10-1,CASSRSKAYGYTF
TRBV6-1,CASSEGISGGSQQYF
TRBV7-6,CASSLGLAGGYTDTQYF
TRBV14,CASSLPGLAEYNEQFF
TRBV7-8,CASSFGITRSLGFEPQHF
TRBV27,CPEGLAGAGGELFF
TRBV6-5,CASIKPPGGEAFF
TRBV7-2,CASSLAQTGGNEAFF
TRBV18,CASSPPVVGVGQGAKYNEQFF
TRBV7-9,CASSQGLAGGPDTQYF
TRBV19,CASIGYIDTEAFF
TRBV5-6,CASSPGQGEYNEQFF
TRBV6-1,CASSEGGNDQPQHF
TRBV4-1,CASSPLFPGQGGRETQYF
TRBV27,CASSLSRSSGRAYEQYF
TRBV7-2,CASSTGGPDRRYTF
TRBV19,CASSGLNTGELFF
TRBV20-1,CSASSLRSGRGDTQYF
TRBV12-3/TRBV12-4,CASSSRTGDEQFF
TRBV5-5,CASSRPGLMNTEAFF
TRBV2,CASSEILGTYQETQYF
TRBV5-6,CASSWQGGEKLFF
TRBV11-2,CASSLHGGDNEQFF
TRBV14,CASSQVITEAFF
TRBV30,CAWRGTENSPLHF
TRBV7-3,CASSEDRDQPQHF